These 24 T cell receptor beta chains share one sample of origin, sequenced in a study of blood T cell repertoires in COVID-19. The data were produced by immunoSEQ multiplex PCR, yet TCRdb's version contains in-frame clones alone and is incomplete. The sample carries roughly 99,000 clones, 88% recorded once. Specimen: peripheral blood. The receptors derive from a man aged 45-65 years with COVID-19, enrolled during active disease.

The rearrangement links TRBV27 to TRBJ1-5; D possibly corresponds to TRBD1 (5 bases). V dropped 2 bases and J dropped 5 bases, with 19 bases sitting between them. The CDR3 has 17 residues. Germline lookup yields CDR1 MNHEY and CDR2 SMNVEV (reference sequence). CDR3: CASSLAQPRGLYQPQHF. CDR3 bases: TGTGCCAGCAGTTTAGCACAGCCAAGGGGTCTTTATCAGCCCCAGCATTTT.

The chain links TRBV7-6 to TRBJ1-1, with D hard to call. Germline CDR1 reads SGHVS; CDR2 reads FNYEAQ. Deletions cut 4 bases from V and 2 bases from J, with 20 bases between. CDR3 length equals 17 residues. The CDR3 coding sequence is TGTGCCAGCAGCTCCCTGCGCGGGATGCAAATTAACACTGAAGCTTTCTTT. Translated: CASSSLRGMQINTEAFF. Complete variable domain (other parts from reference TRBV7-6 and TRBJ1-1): GAGVSQSPRYKVTKRGQDVALRCDPISGHVSLYWYRQALGQGPEFLTYFNYEAQQDKSGLPNDRFSAERPEGSISTLTIQRTEQRDSAMYRCASSSLRGMQINTEAFFGQGTRLTVV.

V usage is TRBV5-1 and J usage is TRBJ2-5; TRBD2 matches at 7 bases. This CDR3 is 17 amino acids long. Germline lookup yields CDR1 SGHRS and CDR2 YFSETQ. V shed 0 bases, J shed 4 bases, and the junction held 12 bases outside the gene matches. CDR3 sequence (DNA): TGCGCCAGCAGCTTGGCCGGGGGAGCGGGGATGGGAGAGACCCAGTACTTC. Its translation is CASSLAGGAGMGETQYF.

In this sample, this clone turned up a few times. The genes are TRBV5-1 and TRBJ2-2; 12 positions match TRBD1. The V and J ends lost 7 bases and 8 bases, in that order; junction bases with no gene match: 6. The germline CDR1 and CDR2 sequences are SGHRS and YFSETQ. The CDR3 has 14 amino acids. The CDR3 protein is CASGPGQGAGELFF. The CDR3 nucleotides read TGCGCCAGCGGGCCGGGACAGGGGGCAGGGGAGCTGTTTTTT.

DNA for the CDR3: TGTGCCACCAGCTTACAGCGGGCCGTATCTGGCTACACCTTC. Its protein is CATSLQRAVSGYTF. This chain uses TRBV15 with TRBJ1-2, with D uncertain. Germline CDR1 reads LNHNV; CDR2 reads YYDKDF (reference sequence). CDR3 length: 14 residues. Trimming left V 5 bases short and J 7 bases short, with 17 bases between. Full variable domain (remainder filled in from reference TRBV15 and TRBJ1-2): DAMVIQNPRYQVTQFGKPVTLSCSQTLNHNVMYWYQQKSSQAPKLLFHYYDKDFNNEADTPDNFQSRRPNTSFCFLDIRSPGLGDTAMYLCATSLQRAVSGYTFGSGTRLTVV.

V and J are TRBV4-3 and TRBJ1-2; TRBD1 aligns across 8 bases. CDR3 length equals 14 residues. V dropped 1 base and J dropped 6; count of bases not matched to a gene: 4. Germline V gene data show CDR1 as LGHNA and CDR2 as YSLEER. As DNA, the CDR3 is TGCGCCAGCAGCCAAGCCGGGACAGGTGATGGCTACACCTTC. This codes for CASSQAGTGDGYTF.

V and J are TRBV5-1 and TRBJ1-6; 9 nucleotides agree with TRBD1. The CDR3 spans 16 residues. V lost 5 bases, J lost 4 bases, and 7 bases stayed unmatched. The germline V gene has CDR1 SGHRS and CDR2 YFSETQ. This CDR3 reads CASRPGQGPYNSPLHF. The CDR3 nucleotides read TGCGCCAGCAGGCCGGGACAGGGACCTTATAATTCACCCCTCCACTTT. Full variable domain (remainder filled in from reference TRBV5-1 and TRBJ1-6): KAGVTQTPRYLIKTRGQQVTLSCSPISGHRSVSWYQQTPGQGLQFLFEYFSETQRNKGNFPGRFSGRQFSNSRSEMNVSTLELGDSALYLCASRPGQGPYNSPLHFGNGTRLTVT.

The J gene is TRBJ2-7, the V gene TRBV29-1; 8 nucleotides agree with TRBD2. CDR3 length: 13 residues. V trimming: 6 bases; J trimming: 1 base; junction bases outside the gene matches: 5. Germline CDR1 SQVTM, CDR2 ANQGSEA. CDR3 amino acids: CSVQAGASYEQYF. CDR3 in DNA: TGCAGCGTCCAAGCGGGGGCGTCCTACGAGCAGTACTTC.

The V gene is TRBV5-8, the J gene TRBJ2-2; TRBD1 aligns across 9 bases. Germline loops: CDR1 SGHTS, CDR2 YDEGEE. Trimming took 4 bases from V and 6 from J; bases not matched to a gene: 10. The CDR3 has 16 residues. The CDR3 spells CASSVAGTGRAGELFF. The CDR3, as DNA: TGTGCCAGCAGCGTCGCCGGGACAGGGCGTGCCGGGGAGCTGTTTTTT.

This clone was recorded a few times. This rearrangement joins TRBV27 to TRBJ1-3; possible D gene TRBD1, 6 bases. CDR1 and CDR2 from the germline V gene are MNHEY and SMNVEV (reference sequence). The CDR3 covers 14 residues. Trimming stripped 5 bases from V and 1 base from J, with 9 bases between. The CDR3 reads CASSPGTSGNTIYF. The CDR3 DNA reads TGTGCCAGCAGTCCTGGGACATCTGGAAACACCATATATTTT.

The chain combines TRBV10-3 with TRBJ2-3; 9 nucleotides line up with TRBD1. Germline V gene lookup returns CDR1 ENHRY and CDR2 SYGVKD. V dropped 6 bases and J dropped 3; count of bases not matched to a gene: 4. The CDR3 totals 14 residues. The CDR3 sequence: CAIRPDRGTDTQYF. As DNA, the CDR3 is TGTGCCATCAGACCGGACAGGGGTACAGATACGCAGTATTTT.

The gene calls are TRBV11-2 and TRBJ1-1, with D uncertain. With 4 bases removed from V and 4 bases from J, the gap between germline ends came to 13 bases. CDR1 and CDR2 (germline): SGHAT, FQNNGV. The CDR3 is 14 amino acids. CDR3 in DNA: TGTGCCAGCAGCTCCTTCAATGCGGCCACTGAAGCTTTCTTT. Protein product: CASSSFNAATEAFF.

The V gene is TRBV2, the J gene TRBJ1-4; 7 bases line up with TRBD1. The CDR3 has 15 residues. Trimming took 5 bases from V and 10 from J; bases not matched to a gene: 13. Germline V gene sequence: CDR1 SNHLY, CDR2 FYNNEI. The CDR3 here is CASSYRDSRRGKLFF. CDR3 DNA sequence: TGTGCCAGCAGTTACCGGGACAGTCGGAGGGGAAAACTGTTTTTT. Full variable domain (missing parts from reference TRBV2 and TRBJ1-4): EPEVTQTPSHQVTQMGQEVILRCVPISNHLYFYWYRQILGQKVEFLVSFYNNEISEKSEIFDDQFSVERPDGSNFTLKIRSTKLEDSAMYFCASSYRDSRRGKLFFGSGTQLSVL.

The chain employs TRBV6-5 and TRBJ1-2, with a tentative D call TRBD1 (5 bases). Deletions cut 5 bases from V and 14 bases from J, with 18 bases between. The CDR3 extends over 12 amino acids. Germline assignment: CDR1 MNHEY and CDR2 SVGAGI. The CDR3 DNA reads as TGTGCCAGCAGTATGTGGGGCAGGTCCGAGACCTTC. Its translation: CASSMWGRSETF.

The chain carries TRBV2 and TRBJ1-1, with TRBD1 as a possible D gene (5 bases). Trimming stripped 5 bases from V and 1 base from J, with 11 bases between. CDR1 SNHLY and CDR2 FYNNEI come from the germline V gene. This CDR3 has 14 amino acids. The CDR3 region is CASSPDRENTEAFF. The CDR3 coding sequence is TGTGCCAGCAGTCCCGACAGAGAGAACACTGAAGCTTTCTTT.

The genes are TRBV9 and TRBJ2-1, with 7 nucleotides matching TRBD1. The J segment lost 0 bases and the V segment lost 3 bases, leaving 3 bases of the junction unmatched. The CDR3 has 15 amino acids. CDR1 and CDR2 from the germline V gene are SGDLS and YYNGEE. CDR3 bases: TGTGCCAGCAGCGGGGGACAGAGCTCCTACAATGAGCAGTTCTTC. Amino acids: CASSGGQSSYNEQFF.

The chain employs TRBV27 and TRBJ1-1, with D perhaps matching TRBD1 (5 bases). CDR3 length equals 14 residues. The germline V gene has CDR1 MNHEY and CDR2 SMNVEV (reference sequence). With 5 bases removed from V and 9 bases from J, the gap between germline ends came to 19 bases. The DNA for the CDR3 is TGTGCCAGCAGTCCGGCGGGGGGTTCTGCCAAAGCTTTCTTT. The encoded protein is CASSPAGGSAKAFF.

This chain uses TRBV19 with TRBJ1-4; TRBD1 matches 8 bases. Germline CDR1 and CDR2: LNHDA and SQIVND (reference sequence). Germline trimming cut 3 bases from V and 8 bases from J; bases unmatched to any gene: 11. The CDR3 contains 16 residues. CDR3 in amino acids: CASSIPSGGKWEKLFF. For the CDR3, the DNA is TGTGCCAGTAGTATCCCCTCAGGGGGCAAATGGGAAAAACTGTTTTTT.

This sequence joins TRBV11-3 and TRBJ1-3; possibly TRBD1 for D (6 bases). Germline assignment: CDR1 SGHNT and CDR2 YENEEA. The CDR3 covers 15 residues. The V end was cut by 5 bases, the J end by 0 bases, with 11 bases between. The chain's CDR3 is CASSAGTSSGNTIYF. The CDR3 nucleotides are TGTGCCAGCAGCGCCGGGACAAGCTCTGGAAACACCATATATTTT.

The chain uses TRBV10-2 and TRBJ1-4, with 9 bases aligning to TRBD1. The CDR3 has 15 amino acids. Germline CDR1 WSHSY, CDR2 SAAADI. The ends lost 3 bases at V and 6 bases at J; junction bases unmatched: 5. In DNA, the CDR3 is TGCGCCAGCAGTGACGCGGGACAGGGTCATGAAAAACTGTTTTTT. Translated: CASSDAGQGHEKLFF.

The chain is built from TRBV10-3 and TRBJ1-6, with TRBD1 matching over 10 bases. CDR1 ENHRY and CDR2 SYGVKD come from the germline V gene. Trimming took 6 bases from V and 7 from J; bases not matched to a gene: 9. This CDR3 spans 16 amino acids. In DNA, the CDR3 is TGTGCCATCAGACCGGGACAGGGGTTGGAAAATTCACCCCTCCACTTT. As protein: CAIRPGQGLENSPLHF.

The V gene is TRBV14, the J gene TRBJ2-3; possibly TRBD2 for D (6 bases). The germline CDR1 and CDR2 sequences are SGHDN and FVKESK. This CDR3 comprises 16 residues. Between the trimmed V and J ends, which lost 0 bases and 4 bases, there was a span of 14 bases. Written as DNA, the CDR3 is TGTGCCAGCAGCCAAGATCGGAAGCGGGCGGCAGATACGCAGTATTTT. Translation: CASSQDRKRAADTQYF.

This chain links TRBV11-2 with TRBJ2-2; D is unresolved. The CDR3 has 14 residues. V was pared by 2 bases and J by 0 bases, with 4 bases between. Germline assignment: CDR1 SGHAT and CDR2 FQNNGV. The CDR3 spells CASSLHSNTGELFF. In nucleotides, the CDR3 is TGTGCCAGCAGCTTACATTCGAACACCGGGGAGCTGTTTTTT.

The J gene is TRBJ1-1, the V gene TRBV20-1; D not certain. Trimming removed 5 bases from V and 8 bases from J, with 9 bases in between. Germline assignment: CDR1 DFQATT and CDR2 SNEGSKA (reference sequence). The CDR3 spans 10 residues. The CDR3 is CSAQREEAFF. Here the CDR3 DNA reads TGCAGTGCTCAGAGGGAGGAAGCTTTCTTT.